A selection of T cell receptor beta chains follows, all from one sample in a study of blood T cell repertoires in COVID-19. Generated by immunoSEQ multiplex PCR, the TCRdb table keeps only in-frame clones and is missing some. The table includes fewer than 250,000 clones, 83% detected once. The specimen was peripheral blood. Receptors originate from a woman aged 40 to 50 with active or convalescent COVID-19. The CDR3 runs from the conserved cysteine through the conserved F or W. D genes are given only for firm matches. Expanded clones get a size class; other rows say once, few or many, or leave the size out.

CDR3 DNA	CDR3 protein	V gene	J gene	D gene	clone size
TGTGCTAGTGGTTTGGTAATACTAGCGGGGACCGGGACCCAGTACTTC	CASGLVILAGTGTQYF	TRBV12-5	TRBJ2-5	TRBD2	.
TGTGCCAGTAGTCCCCCCTTCCGGGGAATTAACGAGCAGTACTTC	CASSPPFRGINEQYF	TRBV19	TRBJ2-7	.	.
TGCAGCGTTGCTATCGGGGATCGGAATTCACCCCTCCACTTT	CSVAIGDRNSPLHF	TRBV29-1	TRBJ1-6	.	.
TGTGCCAGCAGCCAAGATGAGCGGAGTGGCTATGGCTACACCTTC	CASSQDERSGYGYTF	TRBV4-2	TRBJ1-2	.	.
TGTGCCAGTAGTACGGGGAGGAACACTGAAGCTTTCTTT	CASSTGRNTEAFF	TRBV19	TRBJ1-1	.	once
TGTGCCACCAGCCCAGGGGGTACCACTGAAGCTTTCTTT	CATSPGGTTEAFF	TRBV15	TRBJ1-1	TRBD1	.
TGTGCCAGCAGCGTAGAAACTAGAGGGCGCGAGCAGTACTTC	CASSVETRGREQYF	TRBV9	TRBJ2-7	.	.
TGTGCCAGCTCACCCCCACAGGGACACCAAGAGACCCAGTACTTC	CASSPPQGHQETQYF	TRBV18	TRBJ2-5	.	.
TGTGCCAGCAGTTCCGACAGGGCCTACGAGCAGTACTTC	CASSSDRAYEQYF	TRBV2	TRBJ2-7	TRBD1	.
TGTGCCAGCAGCCCCCCTCGGGACTACAATGAGCAGTTCTTC	CASSPPRDYNEQFF	TRBV6-5	TRBJ2-1	.	.
TGTGCCAGCAGCCCCCGGGGGGGATCCGAGCAGTACTTC	CASSPRGGSEQYF	TRBV11-2	TRBJ2-7	TRBD2	.